This TCR beta chain was profiled in a study of blood T cell repertoires in COVID-19. The overall study: From T cells, B-cell-depleted T cells, or PBMCs came the material, which was cDNA or gDNA.

Germline values: CDR1 MGHRA, CDR2 YSYEKL. This CDR3 region has 14 residues. Losses at the gene ends were 8 bases for V and 8 bases for J; bases not matched to a gene: 12. Repertoires were generated with immunoSEQ multiplex PCR, while TCRdb's copy carries only in-frame clones and drops some. There are about 81,000 clones in the sample; roughly nine tenths occur only once, and 1.9% lies in the top ten. This clonotype was obtained from a woman in her 50s in a cohort sampled during active COVID-19. The genes are TRBV4-1 and TRBJ2-1, with TRBD2 identical over 7 bases. The sample comprised peripheral blood. Written as DNA, the CDR3 is TGCGCCAGCGACCTTGGGGGAGGGGTGGATGAGCAGTTCTTC. Its protein is CASDLGGGVDEQFF.